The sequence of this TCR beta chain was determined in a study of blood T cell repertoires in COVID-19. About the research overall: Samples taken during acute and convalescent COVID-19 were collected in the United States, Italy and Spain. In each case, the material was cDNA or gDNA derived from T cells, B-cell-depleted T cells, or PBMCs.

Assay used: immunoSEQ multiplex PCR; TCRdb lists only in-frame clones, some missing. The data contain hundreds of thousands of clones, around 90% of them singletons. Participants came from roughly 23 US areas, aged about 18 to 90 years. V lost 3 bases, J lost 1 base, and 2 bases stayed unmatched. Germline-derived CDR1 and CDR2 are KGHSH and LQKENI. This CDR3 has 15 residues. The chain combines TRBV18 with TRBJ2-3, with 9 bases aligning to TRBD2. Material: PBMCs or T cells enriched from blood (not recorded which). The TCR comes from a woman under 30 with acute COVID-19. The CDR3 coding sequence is TGTGCCAGCTCACCGTCTAGCGGGGGCACAGATACGCAGTATTTT. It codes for CASSPSSGGTDTQYF.